This T cell receptor beta chain was identified in a study of T cell repertoires in cytomegalovirus infection. Background on the study: Indications came from public TCR beta signatures; they pointed to CMV infection and to a matching HLA type. Study outcomes and limitations: Cumulative public TCR beta family frequency identified carriers of CMV plus the relevant HLA. There were HLA-C-restricted CMV-specific TCR beta clonotypes dominating the ex vivo response.

Each CDR3 protein gets one entry after TCRdb re-called the reads with MiXCR. The sample has approximately 390,000 distinct CDR3 sequences, roughly 34% seen once. The table lists this clonotype with many counts. What it recognizes is unknown. Deletions cut 1 base from V and 5 bases from J, with 17 bases between. Looked up from germline, CDR1 is SGHNT and CDR2 is YENEEA. The CDR3 sequence is 16 residues long. V is TRBV11-3 and J is TRBJ1-2, with a tentative D call TRBD1 (6 bases). The origin of this receptor is a human donor in good health (CMV status not recorded). Some clones in this sample may be carry-over from other donors' samples. The sequencing here drew on cultured PBMCs, taken from culture after CMV antigen stimulation. CDR3 sequence reads: CASSLATGPLIYGYTF. CDR3 nucleotides: TGTGCCAGCAGCTTAGCTACAGGGCCCCTTATATATGGCTACACCTTC. Full variable domain (missing parts from reference TRBV11-3 and TRBJ1-2): EAGVVQSPRYKIIEKKQPVAFWCNPISGHNTLYWYLQNLGQGPELLIRYENEEAVDDSQLPKDRFSAERLKGVDSTLKIQPAELGDSAVYLCASSLATGPLIYGYTFGSGTRLTVV.